The 7 T cell receptor beta chains below all came from one sample that was sequenced in a study of CD8 T cells in ankylosing spondylitis. Study-level points and caveats: Ankylosing spondylitis blood appeared to be characterized by a TCR beta motif of several highly homologous variants.

No cognate antigen is known for these TCRs. TCRdb itself ran the 5' RACE reads through MiXCR, one entry per CDR3 protein. The table records approximately 540,000 distinct CDR3 sequences, roughly 13% of them present only once. Sample: blood, either unsorted or a sorted T cell fraction (not recorded which). The receptor source for this set is a male donor with ankylosing spondylitis.

The chain employs TRBV7-9 and TRBJ2-4, with D perhaps given as TRBD1 or TRBD2 (5 bases each). This CDR3 contains 15 residues. Germline V gives CDR1 SEHNR, CDR2 FQNEAQ (reference sequence). V lost 1 base and J lost 4, with 11 bases in between. The CDR3 region has the DNA TGTGCCAGCAGCTTAGTACGGGACCAAAAAAACATTCAGTACTTC. It codes for CASSLVRDQKNIQYF.

This clonotype has a handful of counts. The rearrangement links TRBV5-1 to TRBJ2-6; D unclear. Germline V CDR1 and CDR2: SGHRS, YFSETQ. The V end lost 3 bases, the J end lost 0 bases, and 16 bases lay between the germline ends. The CDR3 extends over 18 amino acids. The CDR3, as DNA: TGCGCCAGCAGCTCTTGGATTCCACAGACCTCTGGGGCCAACGTCCTGACTTTC. This translates into CASSSWIPQTSGANVLTF.

V is TRBV27 and J is TRBJ1-5; 7 nucleotides line up with TRBD1. Trimming cost V 8 bases and J 5 bases; bases outside gene matches: 12. The V gene's germline CDR1 is MNHEY and CDR2 SMNVEV (reference sequence). CDR3 size: 15 residues. The DNA for the CDR3 is TGTGCCAGCCGCGACCTCAGGGGGAACTATCAGCCCCAGCATTTT. Translation: CASRDLRGNYQPQHF.

This clonotype has more than one count but fewer than ten. The chain couples TRBV19 to TRBJ2-1; TRBD2 matches 7 bases. J was trimmed by 15 bases and V by 1 base; bases with no gene match: 6. The CDR3 contains 12 residues. Germline lookup yields CDR1 LNHDA and CDR2 SQIVND (reference sequence). DNA for the CDR3: TGTGCCAGTAGTATAGGAGCGGGAAAACCGTTCTTC. This encodes CASSIGAGKPFF. The whole variable domain, filled in from reference TRBV19 and TRBJ2-1, reads DGGITQSPKYLFRKEGQNVTLSCEQNLNHDAMYWYRQDPGQGLRLIYYSQIVNDFQKGDIAEGYSVSREKKESFPLTVTSAQKNPTAFYLCASSIGAGKPFFGPGTRLTVL.

This clonotype was counted ten times or more. This chain uses TRBV29-1 with TRBJ1-2, with D unresolved. Trimming shortened V by 0 bases and J by 4 bases, and 15 bases separated the two germline ends. CDR1 is SQVTM, CDR2 ANQGSEA, per germline. The CDR3 contains 15 residues. CDR3 coding DNA: TGCAGCGTTGAAGATTTGGCCGGAGTTGCCTATGGCTACACCTTC. Amino acid sequence: CSVEDLAGVAYGYTF.

This clonotype turned up a few times. The genes are TRBV2 and TRBJ2-3, with TRBD1 identical over 8 bases. V lost 5 bases, J lost 2 bases, and 3 bases stayed unmatched. Germline V gives CDR1 SNHLY, CDR2 FYNNEI. The CDR3 spans 14 residues. CDR3 DNA sequence: TGTGCCAGCAGTAGGACAGGGAACACAGATACGCAGTATTTT. Residues: CASSRTGNTDTQYF.

The genes are TRBV10-3 and TRBJ2-5; tentative D call: TRBD1 (6 bases). The CDR3 runs 13 residues. Trimming pared 7 bases from V and 1 base from J, leaving 10 bases between. Germline loops: CDR1 ENHRY, CDR2 SYGVKD. Here the CDR3 DNA reads TGTGCCATCACCCGGGACACCCAAGAGACCCAGTACTTC. This translates into CAITRDTQETQYF.